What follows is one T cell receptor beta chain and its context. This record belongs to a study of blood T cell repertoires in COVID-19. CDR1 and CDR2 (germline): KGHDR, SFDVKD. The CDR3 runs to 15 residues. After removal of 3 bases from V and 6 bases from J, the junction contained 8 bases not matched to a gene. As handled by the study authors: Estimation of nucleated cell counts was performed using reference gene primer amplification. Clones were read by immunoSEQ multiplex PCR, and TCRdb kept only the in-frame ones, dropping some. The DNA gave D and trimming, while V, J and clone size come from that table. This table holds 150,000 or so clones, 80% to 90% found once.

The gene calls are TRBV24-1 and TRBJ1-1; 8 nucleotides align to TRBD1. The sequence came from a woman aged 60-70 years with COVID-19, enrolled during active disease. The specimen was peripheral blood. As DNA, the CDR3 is TGTGCCACCAGTGATCCCGACAGGGGAGGACCTGAAGCTTTCTTT. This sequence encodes CATSDPDRGGPEAFF.